Described below is a single TCR beta chain sequence and its context. The CDR3 spans 14 residues. Germline CDR1 and CDR2: MNHEY and SMNVEV (reference sequence). Trimming left V 8 bases short and J 4 bases short, with 17 bases between. The data were obtained in a study of blood T cell repertoires in COVID-19. Libraries were prepared by immunoSEQ multiplex PCR; TCRdb keeps only in-frame clonotypes and omits some of them. The profile shows about 160,000 clones, roughly 88% of them singletons. The J gene is TRBJ1-1, the V gene TRBV27; maybe TRBD1 (5 bases). This TCR was recovered from a woman of 80 years or more with active or convalescent COVID-19. Sequenced input: peripheral blood. The CDR3 region is CASFIGGLGTEAFF. CDR3 DNA sequence: TGTGCCAGCTTTATCGGGGGATTGGGCACTGAAGCTTTCTTT.